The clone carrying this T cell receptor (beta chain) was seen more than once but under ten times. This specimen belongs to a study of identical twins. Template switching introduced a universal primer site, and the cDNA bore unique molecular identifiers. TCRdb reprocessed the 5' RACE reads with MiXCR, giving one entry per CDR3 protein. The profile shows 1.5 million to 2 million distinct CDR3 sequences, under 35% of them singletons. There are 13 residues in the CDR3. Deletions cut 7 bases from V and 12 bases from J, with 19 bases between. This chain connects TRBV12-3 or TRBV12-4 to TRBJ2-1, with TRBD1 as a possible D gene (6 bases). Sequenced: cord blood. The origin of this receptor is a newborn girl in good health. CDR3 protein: CASTISRRGGQFF. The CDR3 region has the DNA TGTGCCAGCACCATTTCACGCAGGGGTGGGCAGTTCTTC.